The 22 T cell receptor beta chains below were found in one sample sequenced in a study of T cell repertoires in cytomegalovirus infection. One entry per CDR3 protein results from TCRdb running MiXCR on the reads. The sample holds approximately 240,000 distinct CDR3 sequences, roughly an eighth seen once. The sample comprised PBMCs. The source of these receptors is a human donor in good health (CMV status not recorded). Some clones in this sample may be carry-over from other donors' samples.

This clonotype came up many times. The chain couples TRBV7-3 to TRBJ1-6; D unresolved. Germline loops: CDR1 SGHTA, CDR2 FQGTGA. CDR3 length: 15 residues. V gave up 1 base and J gave up 7 bases, with 11 bases separating them. CDR3 nucleotide sequence: TGTGCCAGCAGCTTAATGGGGTCCGGAAATTCACCCCTCCACTTT. Encoded protein: CASSLMGSGNSPLHF.

This chain joins TRBV19 and TRBJ2-7, with D perhaps TRBD2 (6 bases). V lost 5 bases and J 1 base, leaving 15 bases between the germline ends. Germline assignment: CDR1 LNHDA and CDR2 SQIVND (reference sequence). The CDR3 loop spans 15 amino acids. Here the CDR3 reads CASSVSGTVSYEQYF. The CDR3 DNA follows: TGTGCCAGTAGTGTCTCCGGGACTGTTTCCTACGAGCAGTACTTC.

A few counts support this clonotype. The rearrangement uses TRBV14 and TRBJ2-3; D might be TRBD1 or TRBD2, each matching 6 bases. The V gene's germline CDR1 is SGHDN and CDR2 FVKESK. V dropped 1 base and J dropped 6 bases, with 20 bases sitting between them. CDR3 length: 17 amino acids. CDR3 DNA sequence: TGTGCCAGCAGCCAAGTGGCGGAGGGGGTCGATGAGGATACGCAGTATTTT. Translating gives CASSQVAEGVDEDTQYF.

This clonotype was seen at least ten times. The chain joins TRBV28 to TRBJ1-2; D is unclear. The germline CDR1 and CDR2 sequences are MDHEN and SYDVKM. The CDR3 covers 12 residues. V dropped 6 bases and J dropped 3 bases, with 8 bases sitting between them. DNA for the CDR3: TGTGCCAGCAGGGTGAGTGACTATGGCTACACCTTC. This gives the protein CASRVSDYGYTF.

The chain couples TRBV25-1 to TRBJ2-2, with unresolved D. Germline V CDR1 and CDR2: MGHDK, SYGVNS. V lost 8 bases and J lost 1, with 2 bases in between. The CDR3 length is 11 residues. The CDR3 protein is CASVNTGELFF. The CDR3 region has the DNA TGTGCCAGCGTGAACACCGGGGAGCTGTTTTTT. The entire variable domain, with the rest obtained from reference TRBV25-1 and TRBJ2-2, is as follows: EADIYQTPRYLVIGTGKKITLECSQTMGHDKMYWYQQDPGMELHLIHYSYGVNSTEKGDLSSESTVSRIRTEHFPLTLESARPSHTSQYLCASVNTGELFFGEGSRLTVL.

The table lists this clonotype with many counts. The chain employs TRBV7-2 and TRBJ1-3; 8 bases line up with TRBD1. Trimming cost V 5 bases and J 0 bases; bases outside gene matches: 15. This CDR3 region has 19 residues. From germline, CDR1 is SGHTA and CDR2 FQGNSA. The CDR3, as DNA: TGTGCCAGCAGCCGTACTGGACAGGGAGTAATTAGCTCTGGAAACACCATATATTTT. This encodes CASSRTGQGVISSGNTIYF. The variable domain in full, with the rest retrieved from reference TRBV7-2 and TRBJ1-3, is GAGVSQSPSNKVTEKGKDVELRCDPISGHTALYWYRQSLGQGLEFLIYFQGNSAPDKSGLPSDRFSAERTGGSVSTLTIQRTQQEDSAVYLCASSRTGQGVISSGNTIYFGEGSWLTVV.

This clonotype was detected only a few times. J is TRBJ1-4 and V is TRBV20-1; 9 nucleotides align to TRBD1. Germline CDR1 DFQATT, CDR2 SNEGSKA (reference sequence). With 8 bases clipped from V and 0 bases from J, the junction kept 13 bases outside the gene matches. This CDR3 region has 17 residues. The CDR3, as DNA: TGCAGTTCGAATAAGTGGGACAGGGCAACAACTAATGAAAAACTGTTTTTT. Its translation: CSSNKWDRATTNEKLFF.

The rearrangement uses TRBV7-6 and TRBJ1-2; D not certain. The germline V gene has CDR1 SGHVS and CDR2 FNYEAQ. This CDR3 has 14 amino acids. The V and J ends lost 5 bases and 4 bases respectively, with 14 bases between them. The DNA for the CDR3 is TGTGCCAGCAGCCAAAACGGACGGACCTATGGCTACACCTTC. Protein product: CASSQNGRTYGYTF. The whole variable domain, remainder taken from reference TRBV7-6 and TRBJ1-2, is GAGVSQSPRYKVTKRGQDVALRCDPISGHVSLYWYRQALGQGPEFLTYFNYEAQQDKSGLPNDRFSAERPEGSISTLTIQRTEQRDSAMYRCASSQNGRTYGYTFGSGTRLTVV.

The gene calls are TRBV7-9 and TRBJ1-2; TRBD1 matches at 7 bases. Germline values: CDR1 SEHNR, CDR2 FQNEAQ (reference sequence). V dropped 4 bases and J dropped 8; count of bases not matched to a gene: 7. The CDR3 totals 13 residues. The CDR3 loop is CASSSDRVSGYTF. CDR3 DNA sequence: TGTGCCAGCAGCTCCGACAGGGTCTCCGGCTACACCTTC.

This clonotype was observed many times. The genes are TRBV7-6 and TRBJ1-3, with D unresolved. This CDR3 contains 14 residues. The V end lost 4 bases, the J end lost 0 bases, and 7 bases lay between the germline ends. CDR1 and CDR2 (germline): SGHVS, FNYEAQ. The CDR3 protein is CASSSPSSGNTIYF. The CDR3 DNA reads as TGTGCCAGCAGCTCACCCAGCTCTGGAAACACCATATATTTT.

The chain employs TRBV12-3 or TRBV12-4 and TRBJ2-1; tentatively, D is TRBD2 (5 bases). TRBJ2-7 matches the DNA end more closely, so the J call is doubtful. This CDR3 contains 15 residues. The CDR3 DNA follows: TGTGCCAGCAGGGCTTTAGCGAAATCCCACAATGAGCAGTACTTC. Translation gives CASRALAKSHNEQYF.

This clonotype has at least ten counts. This chain uses TRBV7-2 with TRBJ2-7, with 7 positions matching TRBD1. This CDR3 is 15 amino acids long. Germline CDR1 and CDR2: SGHTA and FQGNSA. Losses at the gene ends were 3 bases for V and 3 bases for J; bases not matched to a gene: 8. The CDR3 nucleotides read TGTGCCAGCAGCTTTGACAGGGAAAGGGGCTACGAGCAGTACTTC. This codes for CASSFDRERGYEQYF.

This clonotype was observed a handful of times. J is TRBJ2-7 and V is TRBV7-9, with D uncertain. The germline CDR1 and CDR2 sequences are SEHNR and FQNEAQ (reference sequence). CDR3 length: 13 residues. V lost 1 base to trimming and J lost 5 bases, with 9 bases between them. The CDR3 sequence: CASSLDSPDEQYF. DNA of the CDR3: TGTGCCAGCAGCTTAGACTCCCCAGACGAGCAGTACTTC.

V is TRBV10-3 and J is TRBJ2-7; 10 nucleotides line up with TRBD2. CDR1 is ENHRY and CDR2 is SYGVKD in the germline V gene. The J segment lost 5 bases and the V segment lost 6 bases, leaving 7 bases of the junction unmatched. This CDR3 is 14 amino acids long. CDR3 sequence (DNA): TGTGCCATCAGCGCCGGGACTAGCGTCGACGAGCAGTACTTC. Translating it yields CAISAGTSVDEQYF.

The chain uses TRBV20-1 and TRBJ2-2; 10 positions match TRBD2. The trim removed 3 bases at V and 4 bases at J, leaving 5 bases unmatched. The germline CDR1 and CDR2 sequences are DFQATT and SNEGSKA (reference sequence). The length of the CDR3 is 15 residues. DNA of the CDR3: TGCAGTGCTAGTTCTAGCGGGAGTGTCACCGGGGAGCTGTTTTTT. Residues: CSASSSGSVTGELFF.

This clonotype has ten or more counts. This chain joins TRBV19 and TRBJ2-2; TRBD2 matches at 8 bases. The CDR3 is 15 amino acids. Germline CDR1 LNHDA, CDR2 SQIVND (reference sequence). V was clipped by 10 bases and J by 5 bases; unmatched bases: 12. CDR3 bases: TGTGCCACTAGCGCTCGTAGCGGGGTAACCGGGGAGCTGTTTTTT. Its translation: CATSARSGVTGELFF.

This clonotype was observed a few times. The chain couples TRBV19 to TRBJ1-4, with TRBD1 as a possible D gene (6 bases). The CDR3 loop spans 14 amino acids. V was cut by 0 bases and J by 7 bases, with 9 bases left in between. Germline V CDR1 and CDR2: LNHDA, SQIVND (reference sequence). The CDR3 region is CASSIESRGEKLFF. The CDR3 DNA is TGTGCCAGTAGTATAGAATCCAGGGGTGAAAAACTGTTTTTT.

This clonotype was detected many times. This chain connects TRBV10-3 to TRBJ2-5; D remains ambiguous. Germline lookup yields CDR1 ENHRY and CDR2 SYGVKD. The ends were cut back, 0 bases at V and 2 bases at J, with 7 bases in the middle. The CDR3 has 14 residues. CDR3 protein: CAISESREQETQYF. The CDR3 nucleotides are TGTGCCATCAGTGAGTCTAGGGAACAAGAGACCCAGTACTTC.

This clonotype was picked up many times. The chain is built from TRBV7-2 and TRBJ2-1; D gene uncertain. The CDR3 loop spans 12 amino acids. From germline, CDR1 is SGHTA and CDR2 FQGNSA. Trimming took off 2 bases at V and 6 bases at J, with 5 bases between the two ends. This CDR3 is CASSLKGNEQFF. The DNA for the CDR3 is TGTGCCAGCAGCTTAAAGGGCAATGAGCAGTTCTTC.

This clonotype was seen at least ten times. The chain has TRBV6-2 or TRBV6-3 and TRBJ2-2; TRBD2 aligns across 9 bases. The CDR3 runs 18 residues. V dropped 6 bases and J dropped 0; count of bases not matched to a gene: 11. Germline V gene lookup returns CDR1 MNHEY and CDR2 SVGEGT. As DNA, the CDR3 is TGTGCCAGCAGCCCCGGGCCCAGCGGGAGGACGAACACCGGGGAGCTGTTTTTT. Its protein product is CASSPGPSGRTNTGELFF.

This chain links TRBV11-2 with TRBJ1-1; D is undetermined. Per the germline V gene, CDR1 is SGHAT and CDR2 is FQNNGV. The CDR3 runs to 14 residues. V was cut by 0 bases and J by 6 bases, with 11 bases left in between. CDR3 amino acids: CASSLDRRAPEAFF. The CDR3, as DNA: TGTGCCAGCAGCTTAGATCGGAGGGCTCCTGAAGCTTTCTTT.

The gene calls are TRBV9 and TRBJ2-7; D unresolved. The ends were cut back, 4 bases at V and 2 bases at J, with 13 bases in the middle. This CDR3 comprises 14 residues. Germline V lookup: CDR1 SGDLS, CDR2 YYNGEE. CDR3 bases: TGTGCCAGCAGCTCCCGGTTTGAAACCTACGAGCAGTACTTC. Translated: CASSSRFETYEQYF.